Listed here are 2 T cell receptor beta chains from one sample, sequenced in a study of blood T cells in healthy people across ages. A sample-barcoded 5' primer and a J-beta primer mix were used in a second PCR of roughly 6 to 12 cycles. Each CDR3 protein is one row after TCRdb ran MiXCR on the 5' RACE reads. The sample yields hundreds of thousands of distinct CDR3 sequences, under 30% seen once. The sequencing input was blood. The receptors derive from a woman at least 80 years old in good health.

The chain employs TRBV12-3 or TRBV12-4 and TRBJ2-2; a possible D gene is TRBD2 (6 bases). Trimming took off 5 bases at V and 1 base at J, with 14 bases between the two ends. The CDR3 contains 16 residues. The CDR3 loop is CASSILAGKNTGELFF. DNA for the CDR3: TGTGCCAGCAGTATCTTGGCGGGGAAGAACACCGGGGAGCTGTTTTTT.

This clonotype has ten or more counts. This rearrangement joins TRBV12-3 or TRBV12-4 to TRBJ2-5, with D possibly matching TRBD2 (5 bases). Trimming stripped 7 bases from V and 5 bases from J, with 20 bases between. The CDR3 is 15 amino acids. The CDR3 here is CASTPSRGALETQYF. The CDR3 coding sequence is TGTGCCAGCACCCCTAGCCGGGGTGCTCTGGAGACCCAGTACTTC.